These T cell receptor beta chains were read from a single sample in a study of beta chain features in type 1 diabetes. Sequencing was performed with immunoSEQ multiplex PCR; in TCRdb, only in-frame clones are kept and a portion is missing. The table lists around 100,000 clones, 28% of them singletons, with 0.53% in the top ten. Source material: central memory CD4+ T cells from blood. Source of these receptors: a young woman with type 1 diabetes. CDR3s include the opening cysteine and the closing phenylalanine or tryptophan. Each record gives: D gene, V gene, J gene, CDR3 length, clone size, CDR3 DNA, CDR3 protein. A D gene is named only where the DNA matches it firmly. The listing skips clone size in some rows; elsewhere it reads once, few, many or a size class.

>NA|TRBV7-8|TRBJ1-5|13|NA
TGTGCCAGCAGCAGCAGGGTGGAACAGCCCCAGCATTTT
CASSSRVEQPQHF
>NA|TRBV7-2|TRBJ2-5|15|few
TGTGCCAGCAGCTTCAGGACTCTCGGGATGGAGACCCAGTACTTC
CASSFRTLGMETQYF
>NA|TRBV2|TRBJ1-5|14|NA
TGTGCCAGCAGCCTAGAGGGCGGGGGTCAGCCCCAGCATTTT
CASSLEGGGQPQHF
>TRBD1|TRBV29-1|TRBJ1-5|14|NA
TGCAGCGTTGTTGGGACAGATAGCAATCAGCCCCAGCATTTT
CSVVGTDSNQPQHF
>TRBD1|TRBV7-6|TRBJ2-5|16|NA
TGTGCCAGCAGCTTCACTCGACAGGGGGGTAGGGAGACCCAGTACTTC
CASSFTRQGGRETQYF
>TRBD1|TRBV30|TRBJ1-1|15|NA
TGTGCCTGGAGTCCAACGGACAGGTTCTCCACTGAAGCTTTCTTT
CAWSPTDRFSTEAFF
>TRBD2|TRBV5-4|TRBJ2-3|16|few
TGTGCCAGCAGCTTCGGCGGGAGGGCAGGCACAGATACGCAGTATTTT
CASSFGGRAGTDTQYF
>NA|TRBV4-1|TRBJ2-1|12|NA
TGCGCCAGCAGCCAAGTAAGAGATGAGCAGTTCTTC
CASSQVRDEQFF
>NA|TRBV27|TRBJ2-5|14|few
TGTGCCAGCAGTTCCCTAGCGATTCAAGAGACCCAGTACTTC
CASSSLAIQETQYF
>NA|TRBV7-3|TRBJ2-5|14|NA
TGTGCCAGCTCTCTCCCGGACAGTCTGGAGACCCAGTACTTC
CASSLPDSLETQYF
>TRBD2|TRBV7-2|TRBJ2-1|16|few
TGTGCCAGCAGCCCCCGCGCCGGACTAGTGTACAATGAGCAGTTCTTC
CASSPRAGLVYNEQFF